In this sample, the clone carrying this TCR beta chain turned up many times. This entry comes from a study of T-cell reconstitution after alpha-beta-depleted transplantation in children. The germline V and J ends were trimmed by 6 bases and 1 base, with 14 bases remaining between them. This CDR3 contains 15 residues. It was with unique molecular identifiers that the TCRbeta library was prepared. TCRdb analysed the PCR reads with MiXCR anew, one entry per CDR3 protein. The sample lists some 490,000 distinct CDR3 sequences; approximately 13% were seen once. The sequence was obtained from a human donor who donated a stem cell graft to a child with combined immunodeficiency. The specimen was PBMCs from the stem cell graft donor, collected from the stem cell graft. The chain links TRBV12-3 or TRBV12-4 to TRBJ2-3; D gene unclear. DNA of the CDR3: TGTGCCAGCAGAGAAACAGTAGACGGCACAGATACGCAGTATTTT. Translated: CASRETVDGTDTQYF.